This T cell receptor beta chain derives from a study of early T cells in non-severe SARS-CoV-2 infection. Using its own MiXCR run on the 5' RACE reads, TCRdb lists one record per CDR3 protein. The sample lists tens of thousands of distinct CDR3 sequences, about 16% occurring once. Trimming removed 1 base from V and 6 bases from J, with 17 bases in between. The germline V gene encodes CDR1 SGHRS and CDR2 YFSETQ. The CDR3 length is 16 residues. The specimen was whole blood. The TCR sequence derives from an adult who was a healthcare worker with PCR-confirmed SARS-CoV-2 infection or an uninfected control (not recorded which). This chain connects TRBV5-1 to TRBJ2-1; D possibly corresponds to TRBD2 (6 bases). CDR3 sequence reads: CASSLFVDLAPNEQFF. CDR3 DNA sequence: TGCGCCAGCAGCTTGTTCGTCGACCTAGCGCCCAATGAGCAGTTCTTC. The whole variable domain, filled in from reference TRBV5-1 and TRBJ2-1, reads KAGVTQTPRYLIKTRGQQVTLSCSPISGHRSVSWYQQTPGQGLQFLFEYFSETQRNKGNFPGRFSGRQFSNSRSEMNVSTLELGDSALYLCASSLFVDLAPNEQFFGPGTRLTVL.